These 24 T cell receptor beta chains share one sample of origin, sequenced in a study of blood T cell repertoires in COVID-19. Assay: immunoSEQ multiplex PCR; the TCRdb copy retains only in-frame clones and omits some. The sample shows fewer than 55,000 clones, about four fifths of them seen only once. The specimen sequenced was peripheral blood. The origin of the receptors is an older woman with acute or convalescent COVID-19.

By its share, this clone is medium-sized (0.01 to 0.1%). The chain uses TRBV30 and TRBJ1-4; D gene uncertain. From germline, CDR1 is GTSNPN and CDR2 SVGIG (reference sequence). The V and J ends lost 2 bases and 7 bases respectively, with 20 bases between them. The CDR3 sequence is 16 residues long. The CDR3 region is CAWSPHRKTGGEKLFF. CDR3 bases: TGTGCCTGGAGTCCCCACCGAAAAACCGGCGGTGAAAAACTGTTTTTT.

The chain couples TRBV19 to TRBJ1-4, with 8 positions matching TRBD1. The CDR3 is 15 residues long. Germline V gives CDR1 LNHDA, CDR2 SQIVND (reference sequence). The J segment lost 6 bases and the V segment lost 4 bases, leaving 7 bases of the junction unmatched. The CDR3 nucleotides read TGTGCCAGTAGTAGCCAGGGGGCCCCGGATGAAAAACTGTTTTTT. Its translation is CASSSQGAPDEKLFF.

The CDR3 DNA sequence: TGTGCCAGCAGTTTGGCTAGGACAGATACGCAGTATTTT. As protein: CASSLARTDTQYF. V usage is TRBV27 and J usage is TRBJ2-3; D is ambiguous. CDR3 length: 13 residues. The germline CDR1 and CDR2 sequences are MNHEY and SMNVEV (reference sequence). Trimming removed 3 bases at V and 3 bases at J, with 7 bases between.

The chain recombines TRBV10-3 with TRBJ2-2; 8 nucleotides align to TRBD1. The J segment lost 8 bases and the V segment lost 3 bases, leaving 2 bases of the junction unmatched. The length of the CDR3 is 13 residues. Germline CDR1 is ENHRY and CDR2 is SYGVKD. The CDR3: CAISDRGQGELFF. In nucleotides, the CDR3 is TGTGCCATCAGTGACAGGGGGCAGGGGGAGCTGTTTTTT.

This sequence joins TRBV29-1 and TRBJ2-1, with 15 nucleotides matching TRBD2. This CDR3 spans 15 amino acids. Germline V CDR1 and CDR2: SQVTM, ANQGSEA. Trimming cost V 6 bases and J 0 bases; bases outside gene matches: 0. The DNA for the CDR3 is TGCAGCGTGGGACTAGCGGGGGGCTCCTACAATGAGCAGTTCTTC. It translates to CSVGLAGGSYNEQFF.

The chain combines TRBV3-1 (or the pseudogene TRBV3-2) with TRBJ1-1, with D uncertain. The V gene lost 0 bases and the J gene lost 1 base, with 6 bases spanning the gap. Germline V CDR1 and CDR2: LGHDT, YNNKEL (reference sequence). This CDR3 region has 14 residues. In DNA, the CDR3 is TGTGCCAGCAGCCAAGAAACTTCGAACACTGAAGCTTTCTTT. This encodes CASSQETSNTEAFF.

About this clone: This same CDR3 is encoded by further DNA sequences in the sample. The rearrangement uses TRBV7-9 and TRBJ2-7, with 10 bases fitting TRBD1. The CDR3 contains 14 residues. The ends lost 5 bases at V and 10 bases at J; junction bases unmatched: 11. Germline loops: CDR1 SEHNR, CDR2 FQNEAQ (reference sequence). CDR3 nucleotides: TGTGCCAGCAGCCACCGGGACAGGGGCCGCGAACAGTACTTC. This sequence encodes CASSHRDRGREQYF. Supplemented by reference TRBV7-9 and TRBJ2-7, the full variable domain reads DTGVSQNPRHKITKRGQNVTFRCDPISEHNRLYWYRQTLGQGPEFLTYFQNEAQLEKSRLLSDRFSAERPKGSFSTLEIQRTEQGDSAMYLCASSHRDRGREQYFGPGTRLTVT.

This clone is a singleton in its sample. This chain connects TRBV5-1 to TRBJ1-2; D is perhaps TRBD1 (6 bases). Germline V gene sequence: CDR1 SGHRS, CDR2 YFSETQ. The germline V and J ends were trimmed by 5 bases and 1 base, with 12 bases remaining between them. This CDR3 comprises 14 residues. The CDR3 reads CASSAAGDNYGYTF. In DNA, the CDR3 is TGCGCCAGCAGTGCGGCAGGGGATAACTATGGCTACACCTTC.

The chain links TRBV5-5 to TRBJ1-1; unclear D gene. The CDR3 sequence is 13 residues long. Trimming cost V 0 bases and J 3 bases, with 6 bases left between them. Germline-derived CDR1 and CDR2 are SGHKS and YYEKEE (reference sequence). Written as DNA, the CDR3 is TGTGCCAGCAGCTTGGAAGCGGACACTGAAGCTTTCTTT. This gives the protein CASSLEADTEAFF. Complete variable domain (other parts from reference TRBV5-5 and TRBJ1-1): DAGVTQSPTHLIKTRGQQVTLRCSPISGHKSVSWYQQVLGQGPQFIFQYYEKEERGRGNFPDRFSARQFPNYSSELNVNALLLGDSALYLCASSLEADTEAFFGQGTRLTVV.

The chain employs TRBV28 and TRBJ2-1; the match to TRBD1 covers 7 bases. Germline V lookup: CDR1 MDHEN, CDR2 SYDVKM. The CDR3 length is 16 residues. The V segment lost 4 bases and the J segment 2 bases; nucleotides outside the gene matches: 8. The CDR3 bases are TGTGCCAGCAGTTACGGGACAGCTCGTGCCTACAATGAGCAGTTCTTC. Its translation is CASSYGTARAYNEQFF.

V usage is TRBV19 and J usage is TRBJ2-3; TRBD2 matches at 7 bases. V shed 5 bases and J 5 bases; nucleotides not matched to a gene: 13. This CDR3 region has 16 residues. CDR1 is LNHDA and CDR2 is SQIVND in the germline V gene (reference sequence). CDR3 amino acids: CASSVRGGYAGDTQYF. The CDR3 DNA sequence: TGTGCCAGTAGTGTGAGGGGAGGGTATGCCGGAGATACGCAGTATTTT.

J is TRBJ2-7 and V is TRBV5-4; weak D call: TRBD1 (6 bases). Germline V gene data show CDR1 as SGHNT and CDR2 as YYREEE (reference sequence). The V and J ends lost 3 bases and 4 bases respectively, with 14 bases between them. This CDR3 has 14 residues. CDR3 protein: CASSWAGEKYEQYF. The DNA of the CDR3 is TGTGCCAGCAGCTGGGCAGGGGAGAAATACGAGCAGTACTTC.

The V gene is TRBV4-1, the J gene TRBJ2-3; 9 bases match TRBD1. The CDR3 runs 17 residues. Trimming cost V 3 bases and J 2 bases; bases outside gene matches: 9. The germline V gene has CDR1 MGHRA and CDR2 YSYEKL. CDR3 coding DNA: TGCGCCAGCAGCCAGACCCCGGGACAGGGTGCCACAGATACGCAGTATTTT. This codes for CASSQTPGQGATDTQYF.

CDR3 sequence reads: CATSRDQGTQYF. The CDR3 DNA is TGTGCCACCAGCAGAGATCAGGGAACCCAGTACTTC. The V and J genes are TRBV15 and TRBJ2-5; weak D call: TRBD1 (5 bases). Germline CDR1 LNHNV, CDR2 YYDKDF (reference sequence). CDR3 length: 12 amino acids. Trimming stripped 0 bases from V and 8 bases from J, with 7 bases between. Filled out from reference TRBV15 and TRBJ2-5, the complete variable domain reads DAMVIQNPRYQVTQFGKPVTLSCSQTLNHNVMYWYQQKSSQAPKLLFHYYDKDFNNEADTPDNFQSRRPNTSFCFLDIRSPGLGDTAMYLCATSRDQGTQYFGPGTRLLVL.

This CDR3 reads CASSSPLGGDTDTQYF. The CDR3 DNA follows: TGTGCCAGCAGCTCTCCCTTAGGGGGGGACACAGATACGCAGTATTTT. This chain joins TRBV28 and TRBJ2-3; possible D gene TRBD2, 7 bases. This CDR3 has 16 residues. Germline V lookup: CDR1 MDHEN, CDR2 SYDVKM. V was shortened by 6 bases and J by 2 bases, with 18 bases between the two germline ends.

The chain carries TRBV29-1 and TRBJ2-7; 13 bases map to TRBD2. J lost 2 bases, V lost 6 bases, and 1 base had no gene match. This CDR3 is 13 amino acids long. Germline CDR1 SQVTM, CDR2 ANQGSEA. The chain's CDR3 is CSVTSGGTYEQYF. In DNA, the CDR3 is TGCAGCGTGACTAGCGGGGGGACCTACGAGCAGTACTTC.

This chain links TRBV12-2 with TRBJ2-3; no check of the table's D call, TRBD2, against the DNA was made. TRBV12-2 has pseudogene status. The CDR3 length is 20 residues. Here the CDR3 reads CASRQEGRTERGNSTDTQYF. The CDR3 DNA reads as TGTGCAAGTCGCCAAGAGGGGAGGACAGAGCGGGGGAATAGCACAGATACGCAGTATTTT.

The rearrangement uses TRBV18 and TRBJ2-3; unclear D gene. The CDR3 covers 14 residues. The ends were cut back, 3 bases at V and 2 bases at J, with 9 bases in the middle. CDR1 is KGHSH and CDR2 is LQKENI in the germline V gene. The CDR3 DNA reads TGTGCCAGCTCACCCCCTACGATCACAGATACGCAGTATTTT. Its protein is CASSPPTITDTQYF.

The CDR3 region is CASSLLGLAGAETQYF. CDR3 DNA sequence: TGTGCCAGCAGTTTACTAGGACTAGCGGGAGCAGAGACCCAGTACTTC. V and J are TRBV27 and TRBJ2-5; 13 nucleotides match TRBD2. V dropped 2 bases and J dropped 4; count of bases not matched to a gene: 4. CDR3 length: 16 amino acids. Germline assignment: CDR1 MNHEY and CDR2 SMNVEV (reference sequence).

The chain has TRBV6-5 and TRBJ1-4; the D is unclear. Germline CDR1 MNHEY, CDR2 SVGAGI. The CDR3 consists of 15 residues. Trimming took off 8 bases at V and 7 bases at J, with 20 bases between the two ends. The CDR3 loop is CASGRALGVGEKLFF. CDR3 coding DNA: TGTGCCAGCGGGAGGGCCTTGGGCGTTGGTGAAAAACTGTTTTTT.

This chain joins TRBV2 and TRBJ1-1, with D unresolved. The V gene lost 9 bases and the J gene lost 0 bases, with 14 bases spanning the gap. The germline CDR1 and CDR2 sequences are SNHLY and FYNNEI. This CDR3 has 14 residues. The CDR3 is CASHMGAMNTEAFF. CDR3 nucleotide sequence: TGTGCCAGTCATATGGGAGCAATGAACACTGAAGCTTTCTTT.

The chain joins TRBV19 to TRBJ2-5; 9 nucleotides align to TRBD1. With V trimmed by 10 bases and J by 5 bases, 14 bases remained unmatched. CDR3 length equals 15 residues. CDR1 is LNHDA, CDR2 SQIVND, per germline (reference sequence). The CDR3 sequence: CATQSGTGYWETQYF. The CDR3 DNA sequence: TGTGCCACCCAATCCGGGACAGGGTATTGGGAGACCCAGTACTTC.

This sequence joins TRBV7-8 and TRBJ1-5; 8 bases align to TRBD1. Germline lookup yields CDR1 SGHVS and CDR2 FQNEAQ. CDR3 length: 16 amino acids. With V trimmed by 4 bases and J by 7 bases, 12 bases remained unmatched. The CDR3 region is CASSSRTGLVVQPQHF. The DNA for the CDR3 is TGTGCCAGCAGCTCCCGGACAGGGTTGGTCGTGCAGCCCCAGCATTTT.

The chain joins TRBV28 to TRBJ1-5, with TRBD1 matching over 9 bases. The CDR3 spans 16 residues. Germline CDR1 and CDR2: MDHEN and SYDVKM. Trimming cost V 1 base and J 5 bases; bases outside gene matches: 6. The CDR3 sequence: CASSLFGWTGDQPQHF. The CDR3, as DNA: TGTGCCAGCAGTTTATTCGGTTGGACAGGGGATCAGCCCCAGCATTTT. The full variable domain, in which reference TRBV28 and TRBJ1-5 provide the parts outside the CDR3, is DVKVTQSSRYLVKRTGEKVFLECVQDMDHENMFWYRQDPGLGLRLIYFSYDVKMKEKGDIPEGYSVSREKKERFSLILESASTNQTSMYLCASSLFGWTGDQPQHFGDGTRLSIL.